The 3 T cell receptor beta chains given below trace back to one sample, sequenced in a study of beta chain features in type 1 diabetes (dated by TCRdb to between 2017 and 2018). Libraries were constructed by the immunoSEQ multiplex PCR assay. The High Capacity cDNA Reverse Transcription Kit was used to reverse transcribe all of the isolated RNA, meaning that expressed TCRB transcripts were what got sequenced. TCRdb limited this immuneACCESS table to in-frame rearrangements with V and J called. A share of clones is missing; checked studies link under half to unresolved V genes, and the rest is unexplained. This sample has 390,000 or so clones in its table, and around 13% of those were observed once. The ten largest make up roughly 0.035% of the sample. Sequencing used naive CD4+ T cells from blood. The cell subset or site label on this specimen signifies: true naive CD4+ T cells. Receptors originate from a man younger than 40 in good health.

J is TRBJ2-3 and V is TRBV9; 10 bases line up with TRBD2. Trimming took 6 bases from V and 2 from J; bases not matched to a gene: 6. In germline, CDR1 is SGDLS, CDR2 YYNGEE. CDR3 size: 15 residues. The CDR3 spells CASTYSGGSTDTQYF. The CDR3 coding sequence is TGTGCCAGCACTTATAGCGGGGGGTCCACAGATACGCAGTATTTT.

In this sample, this clone turned up a few times. The CDR3 reads CASSYFGGDAEQYF. CDR3 DNA: TGTGCCAGCAGTTATTTTGGAGGGGACGCCGAGCAGTACTTC. The chain is built from TRBV6-5 and TRBJ2-7; a possible D gene is TRBD2 (6 bases). The germline CDR1 and CDR2 sequences are MNHEY and SVGAGI. There are 14 residues in the CDR3. V shed 3 bases and J shed 6 bases, with 15 bases lying between them.

This clone occurred a few times. The CDR3 DNA reads TGTGCCAGCAGTTACCTGAGACAGGGCTCCAATGAGCAGTTCTTC. It specifies CASSYLRQGSNEQFF. V usage is TRBV6-6 and J usage is TRBJ2-1; 7 bases fit TRBD1. The CDR3 is 15 residues long. V was clipped by 2 bases and J by 6 bases; unmatched bases: 7. Germline CDR1 MNHNY, CDR2 SVGAGI (reference sequence).